These 14 T cell receptor beta chains originate from one sample sequenced in a study of monozygotic twins with inflammatory bowel disease. TCRdb re-called the 5' RACE reads and gives one entry per CDR3 protein, without DNA. This sample's table reports approximately 400,000 distinct CDR3 sequences. Sequenced sample: blood. The source is a human donor with ulcerative colitis or Crohn's disease, or a healthy co-twin of an affected twin (not recorded which).

This chain links TRBV7-6 with TRBJ2-3; TCRdb reports TRBD1, a call that lacks DNA to check it against. CDR3 length: 15 amino acids. Germline-derived CDR1 and CDR2 are SGHVS and FNYEAQ. CDR3 protein: CASSLVDSAPDTQYF.

The chain combines TRBV3-1 with TRBJ2-5; the TRBD2 assignment by TCRdb is unverifiable without DNA. The CDR3 covers 19 residues. In germline, CDR1 is LGHDT, CDR2 YNNKEL (reference sequence). The CDR3 spells CASSQVLGPSGRAKETQYF.

V and J are TRBV29-1 and TRBJ2-1; without DNA, the TCRdb call of TRBD1 cannot be checked. Germline CDR1 is SQVTM and CDR2 is ANQGSEA. CDR3 length equals 16 residues. CDR3 residues: CSVPQRGGFSYNEQFF.

The V call is TRBV20-1, the J call TRBJ1-2; lacking DNA, the TRBD1 call made by TCRdb goes unchecked. CDR1 and CDR2 (germline): DFQATT, SNEGSKA (reference sequence). The CDR3 has 13 residues. CDR3 in amino acids: CSAGGGGENGYTF.

The chain combines TRBV20-1 with TRBJ1-1; the TCRdb call, TRBD1, lacks DNA for checking. The CDR3 has 15 amino acids. Germline values: CDR1 DFQATT, CDR2 SNEGSKA (reference sequence). CDR3 region: CSASRDRGPNTEAFF.

The chain has TRBV12-3 or TRBV12-4 and TRBJ2-7; TCRdb proposes TRBD2, but this gene call is untestable without DNA. This CDR3 has 15 residues. The CDR3 sequence is CAGSPGLAVSYEQYF.

V usage is TRBV27 and J usage is TRBJ1-5; the D call from TCRdb, TRBD1, cannot be confirmed without DNA. CDR3 size: 15 residues. Germline CDR1 MNHEY, CDR2 SMNVEV (reference sequence). The CDR3 is CASAGTFTSNQPQHF.

The chain uses TRBV19 and TRBJ2-1; TCRdb proposes TRBD2, but this gene call is untestable without DNA. CDR1 LNHDA and CDR2 SQIVND come from the germline V gene (reference sequence). The CDR3 contains 11 residues. This CDR3 is CASLEGNEQFF.

CDR3 loop: CASILWMEGEQYF. The rearrangement links TRBV10-1 to TRBJ2-7. Germline CDR1 reads WNHNN; CDR2 reads SYGVQD (reference sequence). This CDR3 is 13 amino acids long.

This sequence joins TRBV20-1 and TRBJ2-3; TCRdb indicates TRBD2, and absent DNA this call remains unverified. Germline V lookup: CDR1 DFQATT, CDR2 SNEGSKA (reference sequence). The CDR3 spans 13 residues. The CDR3 sequence: CSAGGLAGDTQYF.

V gene TRBV7-8 combines with J gene TRBJ2-7; with no DNA, the TCRdb D assignment of TRBD1 cannot be verified. Germline V gives CDR1 SGHVS, CDR2 FQNEAQ. The length of the CDR3 is 13 residues. CDR3 amino acids: CASTYHRGREQYF.

The chain has TRBV3-1 and TRBJ2-2. Germline V gene lookup returns CDR1 LGHDT and CDR2 YNNKEL (reference sequence). The CDR3 has 13 amino acids. CDR3 sequence: CASSPLLAGELFF.

The chain uses TRBV20-1 and TRBJ1-6; as DNA is missing, the TRBD1 call by TCRdb cannot be tested. The germline CDR1 and CDR2 sequences are DFQATT and SNEGSKA (reference sequence). The CDR3 has 16 amino acids. The CDR3 here is CSAPMGQSSYNSPLHF.

The chain carries TRBV9 and TRBJ1-2; no DNA is available, so the TRBD1 call from TCRdb remains unchecked. The CDR3 covers 13 residues. CDR1 is SGDLS and CDR2 is YYNGEE in the germline V gene. This chain's CDR3 is CASSGPKGRGYTF.